Each of the 11 T cell receptor beta chains below was sequenced from the same sample in a study of CD8 T cells in ankylosing spondylitis. Study-wide findings and caveats: The study identified a TCR beta motif of several highly homologous variants that appeared characteristic of ankylosing spondylitis blood.

The antigens of these receptors remain unknown. TCRdb re-called the 5' RACE reads with MiXCR, one entry per CDR3 protein. The sample shows about 540,000 distinct CDR3 sequences, roughly 13% of them seen only once. Material: blood, either unsorted or a sorted T cell fraction (not recorded which). Receptor source: a male donor with ankylosing spondylitis.

The V call is TRBV6-1, the J call TRBJ2-2; 9 bases align to TRBD1. With 7 bases clipped from V and 0 bases from J, the junction kept 6 bases outside the gene matches. Germline CDR1 reads MNHNS; CDR2 reads SASEGT. The CDR3 consists of 16 residues. CDR3: CASTQTGGTNTGELFF. The CDR3 coding sequence is TGTGCCAGCACCCAAACAGGGGGCACGAACACCGGGGAGCTGTTTTTT.

This clonotype was detected ten times or more. The chain links TRBV14 to TRBJ2-3; D call uncertain. Germline V gives CDR1 SGHDN, CDR2 FVKESK. The CDR3 totals 17 residues. V was shortened by 1 base and J by 1 base, with 15 bases between the two germline ends. The CDR3 nucleotides read TGTGCCAGCAGCCAAGCTCTGAGGACCCGTCGCACAGATACGCAGTATTTT. The encoded protein is CASSQALRTRRTDTQYF.

This clonotype showed up many times. The gene calls are TRBV29-1 and TRBJ2-5, with D possibly being TRBD1 or TRBD2 (5 bases each). The V end lost 7 bases, the J end lost 7 bases, and 19 bases lay between the germline ends. Germline V CDR1 and CDR2: SQVTM, ANQGSEA. The CDR3 covers 13 residues. The CDR3 DNA reads TGCAGCGCCCCGGGCCCCATGAGGGGGACCCAGTACTTC. Translating it yields CSAPGPMRGTQYF. Looking up the rest from reference TRBV29-1 and TRBJ2-5 gives the full variable domain: SAVISQKPSRDICQRGTSLTIQCQVDSQVTMMFWYRQQPGQSLTLIATANQGSEATYESGFVIDKFPISRPNLTFSTLTVSNMSPEDSSIYLCSAPGPMRGTQYFGPGTRLLVL.

The sample holds many counts of this clonotype. This chain links TRBV12-3 or TRBV12-4 with TRBJ2-5; maybe TRBD2 (6 bases). The germline V and J ends were trimmed by 7 bases and 2 bases, with 14 bases remaining between them. This CDR3 is built from 14 residues. CDR3 protein: CASTPGGLQETQYF. The CDR3 DNA sequence: TGTGCCAGCACCCCCGGAGGACTACAAGAGACCCAGTACTTC.

This clonotype was counted between two and nine times. The V call is TRBV24-1, the J call TRBJ2-1, with D unresolved. The CDR3 loop spans 14 amino acids. In germline, CDR1 is KGHDR, CDR2 SFDVKD. V was trimmed by 1 base and J by 10 bases, leaving 13 bases between them. The DNA of the CDR3 is TGTGCCACCAGTGATTTAGGCCAGTCCCCGGAGCAGTTCTTC. This gives the protein CATSDLGQSPEQFF.

In this sample, this clonotype turned up a few times. V gene TRBV20-1 combines with J gene TRBJ1-5; maybe TRBD1 (6 bases). CDR1 and CDR2 from the germline V gene are DFQATT and SNEGSKA (reference sequence). V lost 3 bases, J lost 5 bases, and 17 bases lay in between. This CDR3 has 15 amino acids. The chain's CDR3 is CSARKGAGADQPQHF. The CDR3 nucleotides read TGCAGTGCTAGGAAAGGGGCGGGGGCCGATCAGCCCCAGCATTTT.

In its sample, this clonotype was seen a few times. The chain uses TRBV20-1 and TRBJ2-7, with D hard to call. CDR1 is DFQATT, CDR2 SNEGSKA, per germline (reference sequence). Trimming took 3 bases from V and 4 from J, leaving 22 bases between them. The CDR3 runs 16 residues. CDR3 in amino acids: CSASSLKGRDPYEQYF. In DNA form, the CDR3 reads TGCAGTGCTAGCTCCTTGAAGGGCAGAGACCCATACGAGCAGTACTTC.

This clonotype was detected only a few times. The V gene is TRBV12-3 or TRBV12-4, the J gene TRBJ1-2; 7 nucleotides match TRBD1. V lost 2 bases to trimming and J lost 4 bases; unmatched junction nucleotides: 7. The CDR3 spans 15 residues. Here the CDR3 DNA reads TGTGCCAGCAGTTTAAGACAGGGACTCGTCTATGGCTACACCTTC. It yields the protein CASSLRQGLVYGYTF.

This clonotype showed up just a few times. This rearrangement joins TRBV5-6 to TRBJ2-5; no clear D. CDR1 is SGHDT, CDR2 YYEEEE, per germline. V dropped 0 bases and J dropped 3 bases, with 12 bases sitting between them. This CDR3 spans 15 amino acids. CDR3 DNA: TGTGCCAGCAGCTTGGTTCGGACCAACGAAGAGACCCAGTACTTC. This sequence encodes CASSLVRTNEETQYF.

This clonotype was picked up a small number of times. V and J are TRBV20-1 and TRBJ2-1; the match to TRBD2 covers 11 bases. The CDR3 is 17 amino acids. Looked up from germline, CDR1 is DFQATT and CDR2 is SNEGSKA (reference sequence). J was trimmed by 4 bases and V by 6 bases; bases with no gene match: 14. The CDR3 loop reads CSADGTAGTSGYNEQFF. The CDR3 nucleotides read TGCAGTGCCGACGGGACAGCCGGGACTAGCGGTTACAATGAGCAGTTCTTC.

This clonotype was found a few times. The J gene is TRBJ1-4, the V gene TRBV4-2, with a tentative D call TRBD1 (5 bases). Trimming cost V 0 bases and J 10 bases, with 18 bases left between them. The CDR3 covers 16 residues. Germline-derived CDR1 and CDR2 are LGHNA and YNFKEQ. This chain's CDR3 is CASSQDDNPSGGKLFF. The DNA of the CDR3 is TGTGCCAGCAGCCAAGACGACAATCCCTCGGGGGGAAAACTGTTTTTT.